This TCR beta chain was obtained from a study of T-cell reconstitution after alpha-beta-depleted transplantation in children. Using unique molecular identifiers, the investigators prepared the TCRbeta library. TCRdb called the PCR reads again in MiXCR, with one record for every CDR3 protein. The sample contains over 550,000 distinct CDR3 sequences, 10% of which appear only once. This clonotype was counted a few times. The material was PBMCs from the stem cell graft donor, obtained from the stem cell graft. The source is a human donor who donated a stem cell graft to a child with acute myeloid leukemia.

CDR3 region: CATSWGPLGDNEQFF. CDR3 bases: TGTGCCACCAGCTGGGGGCCTCTTGGGGACAATGAGCAGTTCTTC. The rearrangement links TRBV15 to TRBJ2-1; D might be TRBD1 (6 bases). Trimming shortened V by 5 bases and J by 5 bases, and 16 bases separated the two germline ends. Germline-derived CDR1 and CDR2 are LNHNV and YYDKDF (reference sequence). The CDR3 totals 15 residues.